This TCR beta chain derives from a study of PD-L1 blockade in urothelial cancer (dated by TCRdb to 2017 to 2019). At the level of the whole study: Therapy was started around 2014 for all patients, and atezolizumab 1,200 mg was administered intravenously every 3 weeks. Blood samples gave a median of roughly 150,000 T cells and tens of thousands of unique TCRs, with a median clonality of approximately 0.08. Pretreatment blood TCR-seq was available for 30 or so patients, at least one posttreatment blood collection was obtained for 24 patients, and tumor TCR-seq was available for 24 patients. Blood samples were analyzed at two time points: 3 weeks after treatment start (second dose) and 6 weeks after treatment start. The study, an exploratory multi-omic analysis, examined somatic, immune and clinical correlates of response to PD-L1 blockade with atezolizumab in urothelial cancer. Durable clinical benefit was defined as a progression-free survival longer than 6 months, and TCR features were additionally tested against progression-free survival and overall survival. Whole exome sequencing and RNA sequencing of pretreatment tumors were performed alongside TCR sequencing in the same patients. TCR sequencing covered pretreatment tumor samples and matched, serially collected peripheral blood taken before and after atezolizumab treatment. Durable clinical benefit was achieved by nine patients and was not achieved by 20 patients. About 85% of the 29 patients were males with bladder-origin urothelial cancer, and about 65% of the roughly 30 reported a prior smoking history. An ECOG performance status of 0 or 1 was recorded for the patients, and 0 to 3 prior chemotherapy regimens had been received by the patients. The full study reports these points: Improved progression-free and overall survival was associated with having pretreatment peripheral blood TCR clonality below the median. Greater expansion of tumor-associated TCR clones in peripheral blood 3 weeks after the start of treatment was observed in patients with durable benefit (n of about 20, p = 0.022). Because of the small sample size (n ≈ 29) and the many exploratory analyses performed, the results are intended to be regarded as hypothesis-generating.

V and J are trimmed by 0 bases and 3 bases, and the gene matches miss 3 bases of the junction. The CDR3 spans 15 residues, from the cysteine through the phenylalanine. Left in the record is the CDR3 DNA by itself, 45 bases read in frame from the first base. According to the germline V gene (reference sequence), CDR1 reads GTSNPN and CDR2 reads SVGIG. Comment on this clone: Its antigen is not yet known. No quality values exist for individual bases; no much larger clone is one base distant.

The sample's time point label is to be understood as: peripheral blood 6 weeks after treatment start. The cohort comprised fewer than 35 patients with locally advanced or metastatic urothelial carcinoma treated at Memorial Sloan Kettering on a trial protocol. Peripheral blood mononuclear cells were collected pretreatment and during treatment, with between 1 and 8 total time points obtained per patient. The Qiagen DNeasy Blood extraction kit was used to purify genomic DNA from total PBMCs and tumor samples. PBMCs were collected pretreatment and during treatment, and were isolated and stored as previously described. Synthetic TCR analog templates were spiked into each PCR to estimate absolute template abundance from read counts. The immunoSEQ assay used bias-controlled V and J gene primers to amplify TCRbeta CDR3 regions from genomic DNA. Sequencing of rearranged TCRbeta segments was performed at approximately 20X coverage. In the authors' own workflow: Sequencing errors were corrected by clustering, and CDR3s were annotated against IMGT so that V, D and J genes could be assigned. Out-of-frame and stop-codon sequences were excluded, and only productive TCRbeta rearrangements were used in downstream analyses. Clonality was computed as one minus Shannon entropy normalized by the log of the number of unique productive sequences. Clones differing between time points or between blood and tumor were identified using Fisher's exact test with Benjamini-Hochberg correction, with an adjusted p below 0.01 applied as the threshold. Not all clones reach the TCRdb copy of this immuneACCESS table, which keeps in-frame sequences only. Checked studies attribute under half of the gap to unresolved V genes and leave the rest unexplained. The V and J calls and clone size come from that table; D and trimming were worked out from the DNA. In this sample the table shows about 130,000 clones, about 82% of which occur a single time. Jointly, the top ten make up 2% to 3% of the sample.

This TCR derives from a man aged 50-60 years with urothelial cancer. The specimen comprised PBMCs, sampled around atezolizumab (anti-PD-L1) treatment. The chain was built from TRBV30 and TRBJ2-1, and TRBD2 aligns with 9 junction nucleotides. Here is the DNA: TGTGCCTGGAGTGTAGCGGGAGGCCGCTACAATGAGCAGTTCTTC. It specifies CAWSVAGGRYNEQFF.